One and the same sample provided the 4 T cell receptor beta chains below, sequenced in a study of long-term antiretroviral therapy in people with HIV. An immunoSEQ assay, version v3.0, was performed at survey level. Method: immunoSEQ multiplex PCR; TCRdb's copy keeps in-frame clones and lacks some. Of about 28,000 clones in the sample, 84% were seen once. The sequencing here drew on unsorted PBMCs, taken 0.4 years after starting antiretroviral therapy. All receptors derive from a man younger than 30 with HIV.

This chain joins TRBV4-3 and TRBJ2-1; 7 positions agree with TRBD2. Germline V gives CDR1 LGHNA, CDR2 YSLEER. V lost 4 bases to trimming and J lost 13 bases; unmatched junction nucleotides: 10. This CDR3 region has 13 residues. In nucleotides, the CDR3 is TGCGCCAGCAGCCCAGGACTAGAGGAGAAACAGTTCTTC. This sequence encodes CASSPGLEEKQFF.

The chain recombines TRBV6-1 with TRBJ2-7, with a weak D call TRBD2 (5 bases). This CDR3 comprises 11 residues. In germline, CDR1 is MNHNS, CDR2 SASEGT. Trimming took off 11 bases at V and 3 bases at J, with 11 bases between the two ends. This CDR3 is CAALRGYEQYF. CDR3 coding DNA: TGTGCCGCCCTACGGGGCTACGAGCAGTACTTC.

This clone was seen only a few times. The CDR3: CASSQDAAYGYTF. The CDR3 nucleotides read TGTGCCAGCAGCCAAGATGCGGCCTATGGCTACACCTTC. The gene calls are TRBV4-2 and TRBJ1-2; no firm D call. The germline V and J ends were trimmed by 0 bases and 4 bases, with 6 bases remaining between them. Germline V gives CDR1 LGHNA, CDR2 YNFKEQ. The CDR3 is 13 amino acids.

The chain recombines TRBV9 with TRBJ1-1; tentatively, D is TRBD1 (5 bases). The CDR3 length is 14 residues. V lost 4 bases, J lost 3 bases, and 13 bases lay in between. Per the germline V gene, CDR1 is SGDLS and CDR2 is YYNGEE. The CDR3 nucleotides read TGTGCCAGCAGCCTCAGGGTAGAGTACACTGAAGCTTTCTTT. It specifies CASSLRVEYTEAFF. The entire variable domain, with the rest obtained from reference TRBV9 and TRBJ1-1, is as follows: DSGVTQTPKHLITATGQRVTLRCSPRSGDLSVYWYQQSLDQGLQFLIQYYNGEERAKGNILERFSAQQFPDLHSELNLSSLELGDSALYFCASSLRVEYTEAFFGQGTRLTVV.